The rows below give T cell receptor beta chains drawn from one sample of a study of vaccination effects on CD4 cells after COVID-19. Profiled with immunoSEQ multiplex PCR; TCRdb holds only in-frame clones, not every one. In the table there are 25,000 to 30,000 clones, around four fifths of which are singletons. Their target antigens are unknown. The material sequenced was CD4+ T cells from PBMCs cultured with HCoV-NL63 spike peptides, taken after COVID-19 vaccination. These receptors were obtained from a human donor who received a COVID-19 vaccine. Both conserved end residues are part of each CDR3. Fields, in order: D gene, clone size, V gene, J gene, CDR3 protein, CDR3 DNA. D genes are given only for firm matches. Expanded clones are given a class, and other clones once, few, many or no size at all.

>NA|medium-sized|TRBV7-2|TRBJ1-5
CASSRSSNQPQHF
TGTGCCAGCAGTCGGTCCAGCAATCAGCCCCAGCATTTT
>NA|once|TRBV7-2|TRBJ1-6
CASSLAGFPSSPLHF
TGTGCCAGCAGCTTAGCGGGATTTCCTAGCTCACCCCTCCACTTT
>TRBD2|NA|TRBV6-5|TRBJ2-5
CASSGTSAETQYF
TGTGCCAGCAGCGGGACTAGCGCAGAGACCCAGTACTTC
>NA|NA|TRBV10-3|TRBJ2-2
CAIRGTLADTGELFF
TGTGCCATCAGGGGGACACTGGCGGACACCGGGGAGCTGTTTTTT
>TRBD2|NA|TRBV5-1|TRBJ2-5
CASSPPTLAGARETQYF
TGCGCCAGCAGCCCCCCCACCCTAGCGGGAGCACGAGAGACCCAGTACTTC
>TRBD1|NA|TRBV18|TRBJ2-7
CASSPGTVFYEQYF
TGTGCCAGCTCACCCGGGACAGTCTTCTACGAGCAGTACTTC
>NA|NA|TRBV28|TRBJ2-3
CASSGETSTDTQYF
TGTGCCAGCAGTGGGGAGACCAGCACAGATACGCAGTATTTT
>TRBD1|NA|TRBV6-5|TRBJ1-1
CASSYNTGAGTEAFF
TGTGCCAGCAGTTATAATACAGGGGCGGGAACTGAAGCTTTCTTT
>TRBD1|NA|TRBV19|TRBJ1-4
CASSIMGQSEKLFF
TGTGCCAGTAGTATTATGGGACAGAGTGAAAAACTGTTTTTT
>NA|few|TRBV6-5|TRBJ1-1
CASRYLAEAFF
TGTGCCAGCCGTTATCTGGCTGAAGCTTTCTTT
>TRBD2|NA|TRBV4-1|TRBJ2-2
CASSPIRREDTGELFF
TGCGCCAGCAGCCCGATTCGGCGGGAGGACACCGGGGAGCTGTTTTTT
>TRBD2|NA|TRBV3-1/TRBV3-2|TRBJ2-7
CASSQDPGGPYEQYF
TGTGCCAGCAGCCAAGATCCGGGGGGGCCTTATGAGCAGTACTTC
>NA|NA|TRBV6-1|TRBJ1-2
CASSELAPSYGYTF
TGTGCCAGCAGTGAATTGGCCCCCTCCTATGGCTACACCTTC
>TRBD1|few|TRBV25-1|TRBJ1-2
CASSGDRTPYYGYTF
TGTGCCAGCAGTGGGGACAGGACACCCTACTATGGCTACACCTTC
>NA|NA|TRBV27|TRBJ2-3
CASSLGWATSTDTQYF
TGTGCCAGCAGTTTAGGTTGGGCAACTAGCACAGATACGCAGTATTTT
>NA|NA|TRBV12-3/TRBV12-4|TRBJ2-2
CASTPQATGELFF
TGTGCCAGCACCCCCCAGGCCACCGGGGAGCTGTTTTTT
>NA|NA|TRBV6-5|TRBJ2-3
CASSYPGTDTQYF
TGTGCCAGCAGTTACCCGGGCACAGATACGCAGTATTTT
>NA|NA|TRBV27|TRBJ2-4
CASSLGRDNYIQYF
TGTGCCAGCAGTTTGGGCCGGGACAACTACATTCAGTACTTC
>NA|NA|TRBV5-1|TRBJ1-4
CASSLGRGFDEKLFF
TGCGCCAGCAGCTTGGGGAGGGGCTTCGATGAAAAACTGTTTTTT
>NA|NA|TRBV30|TRBJ1-4
CAWSYWGGMMSGTNEKLFF
TGTGCCTGGAGTTATTGGGGGGGAATGATGTCTGGAACTAATGAAAAACTGTTTTTT
>NA|NA|TRBV18|TRBJ1-1
CASSPLEVDTEAFF
TGTGCCAGCTCACCCCTTGAGGTGGACACTGAAGCTTTCTTT
>NA|NA|TRBV6-4|TRBJ2-7
CASRVGVANYEQYF
TGTGCCAGCAGGGTCGGAGTTGCGAACTACGAGCAGTACTTC
>NA|NA|TRBV14|TRBJ1-1
CASSQETAGGAFF
TGTGCCAGCAGCCAAGAAACCGCCGGAGGAGCTTTCTTT
>NA|NA|TRBV6-5|TRBJ1-5
CASSLTDKSNQPQHF
TGTGCCAGCAGTCTCACAGACAAGAGCAATCAGCCCCAGCATTTT
>TRBD1|NA|TRBV4-2|TRBJ1-1
CASSQVGQGVNTEAFF
TGTGCCAGCAGCCAAGTGGGACAGGGAGTAAACACTGAAGCTTTCTTT
>TRBD2|few|TRBV6-2/TRBV6-3|TRBJ2-1
CASSRTSVWANEQFF
TGTGCCAGCAGTCGGACTAGCGTTTGGGCTAATGAGCAGTTCTTC
>NA|NA|TRBV6-5|TRBJ2-1
CASSSRDEQFF
TGTGCCAGCAGTAGCAGGGATGAGCAGTTCTTC
>TRBD1|NA|TRBV5-1|TRBJ2-5
CASLPGTGGWETQYF
TGCGCCAGCCTGCCCGGGACAGGGGGTTGGGAGACCCAGTACTTC
>TRBD2|NA|TRBV18|TRBJ2-7
CASSTTSGSSYEQYF
TGTGCCAGCTCAACTACTAGCGGGAGCTCCTACGAGCAGTACTTC
>TRBD2|NA|TRBV2|TRBJ2-1
CASSLASGSNYEQFF
TGTGCCAGCAGCCTGGCTAGCGGGAGTAACTATGAGCAGTTCTTC
>NA|NA|TRBV2|TRBJ1-1
CASSEGGLNTEAFF
TGTGCCAGCAGTGAAGGGGGGCTGAACACTGAAGCTTTCTTT
>NA|NA|TRBV5-8|TRBJ1-6
CASSVMTGSSYNSPLHF
TGTGCCAGCAGCGTAATGACGGGAAGCTCCTATAATTCACCCCTCCACTTT
>NA|NA|TRBV7-6|TRBJ1-2
CASSPSGRRYGYTF
TGTGCCAGCAGCCCCTCGGGACGGCGCTATGGCTACACCTTC
>NA|medium-sized|TRBV5-6|TRBJ1-1
CASSSLTPANTEAFF
TGTGCCAGCAGCTCCTTGACACCCGCGAACACTGAAGCTTTCTTT
>NA|few|TRBV27|TRBJ2-3
CASRAQGTVLSTDTQYF
TGTGCCAGCAGAGCACAGGGTACCGTTCTTAGCACAGATACGCAGTATTTT
>TRBD1|NA|TRBV6-5|TRBJ1-1
CASSYSLNRGNTEAFF
TGTGCCAGCAGTTACTCACTTAACAGGGGGAACACTGAAGCTTTCTTT
>NA|NA|TRBV6-1|TRBJ1-1
CASSGPFGKGTTEAFF
TGTGCCAGCAGTGGCCCGTTCGGAAAGGGGACCACTGAAGCTTTCTTT
>NA|NA|TRBV5-1|TRBJ1-4
CASSLEGGRGEKLFF
TGCGCCAGCAGCTTGGAAGGGGGGCGCGGTGAAAAACTGTTTTTT
>NA|NA|TRBV6-1|TRBJ2-7
CASSEFWGGNAYEQYF
TGTGCCAGCAGTGAATTCTGGGGCGGGAATGCCTACGAGCAGTACTTC
>NA|NA|TRBV10-3|TRBJ2-1
CAIRGGSYNEQFF
TGTGCCATCCGAGGTGGGTCCTACAATGAGCAGTTCTTC
>NA|NA|TRBV7-8|TRBJ2-2
CASSQTTGELFF
TGTGCCAGCAGCCAGACCACCGGGGAGCTGTTTTTT
>TRBD1|NA|TRBV19|TRBJ1-5
CASSTYPETGGDQPQHF
TGTGCCAGTAGTACCTACCCGGAGACAGGGGGAGATCAGCCCCAGCATTTT
>NA|NA|TRBV7-9|TRBJ2-2
CASSLGGSVTGELFF
TGTGCCAGCAGCTTAGGGGGCAGCGTCACCGGGGAGCTGTTTTTT
>TRBD2|NA|TRBV5-1|TRBJ2-2
CASSLEDKRLAGGELFF
TGCGCCAGCAGCTTGGAGGATAAGAGACTAGCGGGCGGGGAGCTGTTTTTT
>TRBD2|few|TRBV6-5|TRBJ2-7
CASTGTSGSYEQYF
TGTGCCAGCACCGGGACTAGCGGTTCCTACGAGCAGTACTTC
>TRBD1|NA|TRBV3-1/TRBV3-2|TRBJ2-1
CASSQLQGADEQFF
TGTGCCAGCAGCCAACTGCAGGGGGCTGATGAGCAGTTCTTC
>NA|NA|TRBV9|TRBJ1-1
CASSVATSGVTEAFF
TGTGCCAGCAGCGTAGCTACCTCAGGGGTGACTGAAGCTTTCTTT
>TRBD2|NA|TRBV5-6|TRBJ2-5
CASSLGLAKETQYF
TGTGCCAGCAGCTTGGGACTAGCCAAAGAGACCCAGTACTTC
>TRBD1|NA|TRBV5-1|TRBJ2-7
CASRTGDYEQYF
TGCGCCAGCCGGACAGGCGACTACGAGCAGTACTTC
>TRBD2|NA|TRBV29-1|TRBJ2-7
CSALKLSGISYEQYF
TGCAGCGCCTTGAAACTTAGCGGGATCTCCTACGAGCAGTACTTC
>NA|NA|TRBV7-9|TRBJ1-2
CATSRTYGYTF
TGTGCCACTTCAAGGACGTATGGCTACACCTTC
>NA|NA|TRBV7-9|TRBJ2-3
CASSLGLSGTDTQYF
TGTGCCAGCAGCTTAGGGTTGAGCGGCACAGATACGCAGTATTTT
>NA|few|TRBV11-1|TRBJ1-1
CASSPTSGAVNTEAFF
TGTGCCAGCAGCCCAACCTCAGGGGCCGTGAACACTGAAGCTTTCTTT
>NA|NA|TRBV5-1|TRBJ2-4
CASSSPGLDIQYF
TGCGCCAGCAGCTCCCCGGGGTTGGACATTCAGTACTTC
>NA|NA|TRBV12-5|TRBJ2-1
CASGLVVGKGIDLNEQFF
TGTGCTAGTGGTTTGGTGGTGGGAAAAGGGATCGACCTCAATGAGCAGTTCTTC
>NA|NA|TRBV19|TRBJ1-2
CATYILGEGGGGYTF
TGTGCCACCTACATCCTTGGGGAGGGGGGCGGTGGCTACACCTTC
>NA|NA|TRBV11-3|TRBJ1-1
CASSLDRGTEAFF
TGTGCCAGCAGCTTAGATCGAGGGACTGAAGCTTTCTTT